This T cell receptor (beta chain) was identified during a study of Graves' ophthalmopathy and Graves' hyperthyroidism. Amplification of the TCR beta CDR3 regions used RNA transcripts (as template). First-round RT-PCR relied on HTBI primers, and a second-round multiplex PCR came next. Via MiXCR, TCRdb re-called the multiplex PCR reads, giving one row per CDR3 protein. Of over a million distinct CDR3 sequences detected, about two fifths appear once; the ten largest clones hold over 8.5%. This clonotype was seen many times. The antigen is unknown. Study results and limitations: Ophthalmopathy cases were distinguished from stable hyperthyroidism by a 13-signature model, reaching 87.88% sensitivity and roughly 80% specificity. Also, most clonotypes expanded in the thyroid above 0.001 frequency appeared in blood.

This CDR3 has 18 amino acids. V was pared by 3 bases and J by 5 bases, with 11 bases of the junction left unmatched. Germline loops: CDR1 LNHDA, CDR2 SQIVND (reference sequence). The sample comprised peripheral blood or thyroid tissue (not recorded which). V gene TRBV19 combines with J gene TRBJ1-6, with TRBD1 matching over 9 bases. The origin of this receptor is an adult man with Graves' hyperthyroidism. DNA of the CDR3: TGTGCCAGTAGTATGTCCCTCCCCCGGGACAGGGATAATTCACCCCTCCACTTT. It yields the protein CASSMSLPRDRDNSPLHF. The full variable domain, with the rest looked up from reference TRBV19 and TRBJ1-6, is DGGITQSPKYLFRKEGQNVTLSCEQNLNHDAMYWYRQDPGQGLRLIYYSQIVNDFQKGDIAEGYSVSREKKESFPLTVTSAQKNPTAFYLCASSMSLPRDRDNSPLHFGNGTRLTVT.